The rows below give T cell receptor beta chains drawn from one sample of a study of neurological immune-mediated disorders. MiXCR, run by TCRdb on the 5' RACE reads, gives a single entry per CDR3 protein. The sample yields some 24,000 distinct CDR3 sequences, 6.5% to 8.5% seen once. Sequences were obtained from PBMCs. These receptors all come from a woman aged 40-49 years in good health. CDR3s include the opening cysteine and the closing phenylalanine or tryptophan. D genes are given only for firm matches. Not every row has a clone size; where given, it reads once, few, many or a size class.

TRBV7-8	NA	many	TRBJ1-3	TGTGCCAGCAGCTCCGGTGGTTGGGGGGCTGGAAACACCATATATTTT	CASSSGGWGAGNTIYF
TRBV14	TRBD1	many	TRBJ1-1	TGTGCCAGCAGCCATGGACAGGGGCGGAACACTGAAGCTTTCTTT	CASSHGQGRNTEAFF
TRBV9	NA	many	TRBJ1-1	TGTGCCAGCAGCGTCGGGCCGGATGAGGGTACTGAAGCTTTCTTT	CASSVGPDEGTEAFF
TRBV5-1	TRBD2	many	TRBJ2-7	TGCGCCAGCGGGGCTAGCGGGAGTTACGAGCAGTACTTC	CASGASGSYEQYF
TRBV19	TRBD2	few	TRBJ2-3	TGTGCCAGTAGTGTTGGACTAGCGGGAAGGACAGATACGCAGTATTTT	CASSVGLAGRTDTQYF
TRBV5-1	NA	many	TRBJ2-5	TGCGCCAGCAGCGAGACCGGGAGAGAGACCCAGTACTTC	CASSETGRETQYF
TRBV7-8	TRBD1	many	TRBJ2-7	TGTGCCAGCAGCCTCCGGGACAGGGGGTTCGAGCAGTACTTC	CASSLRDRGFEQYF
TRBV6-1	NA	medium-sized	TRBJ2-6	TGTGCCAGCAGTGAAGGAGGAGGGACTGGGGCCAACGTCCTGACTTTC	CASSEGGGTGANVLTF
TRBV10-3	NA	many	TRBJ2-1	TGTGCCATCAGTGAGGAAAAGGCCAGTCATCCGTTCTTC	CAISEEKASHPFF
TRBV29-1	NA	NA	TRBJ1-2	TGCAACACAGGCGAAACTAACTATGGCTACACCTTC	CNTGETNYGYTF
TRBV11-2	TRBD1	many	TRBJ2-3	TGTGCCAGCCACTCCATCGGGACAGGGGCCACAGATACGCAGTATTTT	CASHSIGTGATDTQYF
TRBV29-1	TRBD2	many	TRBJ2-7	TGCAGCGTTGGCCCCGGGGGCGGGAGGGCCTACGAGCAGTACTTC	CSVGPGGGRAYEQYF
TRBV5-6	NA	medium-sized	TRBJ1-2	TGTGCCAGCAGCTTCTGGCCGCAGGAGGCGAGGAATGGCTACACCTTC	CASSFWPQEARNGYTF
TRBV5-6	NA	medium-sized	TRBJ2-4	TGTGCCAGCAGCTTGTCCGGAAGACTACTAGCCAAAAACATTCAGTACTTC	CASSLSGRLLAKNIQYF
TRBV20-1	NA	many	TRBJ2-7	TGCAGTGCTAGAAGGGGCTACGAGCAGTACTTC	CSARRGYEQYF
TRBV5-5	NA	many	TRBJ1-1	TGTGCCAGCAGCTCGACAGGGAACACTGAAGCTTTCTTT	CASSSTGNTEAFF
TRBV29-1	NA	many	TRBJ1-2	TGCAGCGTTGATCGGGACGGATACTACTTTAACTATGGCTACACCTTC	CSVDRDGYYFNYGYTF
TRBV6-6	NA	many	TRBJ2-1	TGTGCCAGCAGTGCCCAGGGTACCCCCTACAATGAGCAGTTCTTC	CASSAQGTPYNEQFF
TRBV19	TRBD1	many	TRBJ2-5	TGTGCCAGTAGTATCTTACCAGGGGGCTCGGAGACCCAGTACTTC	CASSILPGGSETQYF
TRBV28	NA	many	TRBJ2-3	TGTGCCAGCAGTCCCCCTGAGGCGGGCTTAAGCAATACGCAGTATTTT	CASSPPEAGLSNTQYF
TRBV6-2/TRBV6-3	NA	many	TRBJ1-4	TGTGCCAGCAGCTTCACGAACGGCCATGAAAAACTGTTTTTT	CASSFTNGHEKLFF
TRBV12-3/TRBV12-4	NA	many	TRBJ1-1	TGTGCCAGCAGTTACGGGCACCTGAACACTGAAGCTTTCTTT	CASSYGHLNTEAFF
TRBV5-6	NA	many	TRBJ2-7	TGTGCCAGCAGCTCCCCGGGGCAGGTCGTTTACGAGCAGTACTTC	CASSSPGQVVYEQYF
TRBV20-1	TRBD1	many	TRBJ2-7	TGCAGTGCTATCACAGGGGAAAAAACCTACGAGCAGTACTTC	CSAITGEKTYEQYF
TRBV6-2/TRBV6-3	TRBD2	many	TRBJ2-7	TGTGCCAGCAAAGAAGGGGTAGCGGGGACCTACGAGCAGTACTTC	CASKEGVAGTYEQYF
TRBV7-2	TRBD2	many	TRBJ2-7	TGTGCCAGCAGCTTATCCATTGGCGGGAGCTCACCCGAGCAGTACTTC	CASSLSIGGSSPEQYF
TRBV5-1	TRBD1	many	TRBJ1-2	TGCGCCAGCAGCCTCCAAGGACAGGGAATCTATGGCTACACCTTC	CASSLQGQGIYGYTF
TRBV20-1	TRBD2	many	TRBJ2-3	TGCAGTGCTAGAGCGCCGGGACTAGCGGGAGTATCAGATACGCAGTATTTT	CSARAPGLAGVSDTQYF
TRBV7-6	NA	few	TRBJ1-5	TGTGCCAGCAGCTTAGGGGGGACGGGCGATCAGCCCCAGCATTTT	CASSLGGTGDQPQHF
TRBV5-1	NA	many	TRBJ2-7	TGCGCCAGCAGCTTGGACGCGTCTAGCGCCTACGAGCAGTACTTC	CASSLDASSAYEQYF
TRBV28	TRBD2	many	TRBJ2-7	TGTGCCAGCAGTGACCTAGCGGGAGGGCCCAGAGAGCAGTACTTC	CASSDLAGGPREQYF
TRBV28	TRBD1	many	TRBJ2-1	TGTGCCAGCAGTTTCCCCTTTTCGAGGGGGCGATCCTACAATGAGCAGTTCTTC	CASSFPFSRGRSYNEQFF